A selection of T cell receptor beta chains follows, all from one sample in a study of OX40 agonist ivuxolimab in advanced cancers. Sequenced by immunoSEQ multiplex PCR; TCRdb stores in-frame clones only, minus some. Of some 80,000 clones in the sample, over 75% were seen once. The material was CD4+ or CD8+ T cells sorted from blood, obtained in a trial of the OX40 agonist ivuxolimab. Receptors originate from an adult with an advanced solid tumor such as melanoma, head and neck, liver or kidney cancer. Both conserved end residues are part of each CDR3. D genes are given only for firm matches. Some rows mark clone size as missing; the rest say once, few, many or name a class of expanded clone.

d_gene: TRBD2; j_gene: TRBJ2-5; abundance: -; v_gene: TRBV7-6; CDR3aa: CASSLGIETGGGETQYF; CDR3nt: TGTGCCAGCAGCTTAGGGATTGAGACGGGAGGGGGTGAGACCCAGTACTTC
d_gene: TRBD2; j_gene: TRBJ2-2; abundance: -; v_gene: TRBV5-6; CDR3aa: CASSFTSGRAATGELFF; CDR3nt: TGTGCCAGCAGCTTTACTAGCGGGAGGGCCGCGACCGGGGAGCTGTTTTTT
d_gene: TRBD1; j_gene: TRBJ2-3; abundance: few; v_gene: TRBV5-1; CDR3aa: CASSLEGGLTDTQYF; CDR3nt: TGCGCCAGCAGCTTGGAAGGGGGCCTCACAGATACGCAGTATTTT
d_gene: -; j_gene: TRBJ2-5; abundance: -; v_gene: TRBV27; CDR3aa: CALGPRPETQYF; CDR3nt: TGTGCCTTAGGACCCAGGCCGGAAACCCAGTACTTC
d_gene: -; j_gene: TRBJ1-1; abundance: -; v_gene: TRBV21-1; CDR3aa: CASSEERAMDTEAFF; CDR3nt: TGTGCCAGCAGCGAGGAAAGGGCGATGGACACTGAAGCTTTCTTT
d_gene: TRBD1; j_gene: TRBJ1-2; abundance: -; v_gene: TRBV9; CDR3aa: CASSVGGSGTGSYGYTF; CDR3nt: TGTGCCAGCAGCGTAGGGGGATCCGGGACAGGGAGCTATGGCTACACCTTC
d_gene: -; j_gene: TRBJ2-2; abundance: -; v_gene: TRBV18; CDR3aa: CASSPLPPTNINTGELFF; CDR3nt: TGTGCCAGCTCACCACTACCCCCTACGAACATTAACACCGGGGAGCTGTTTTTT
d_gene: -; j_gene: TRBJ1-1; abundance: -; v_gene: TRBV10-3; CDR3aa: CAISESQDLNTEAFF; CDR3nt: TGTGCCATCAGTGAGTCGCAGGACCTGAACACTGAAGCTTTCTTT
d_gene: TRBD1; j_gene: TRBJ2-7; abundance: -; v_gene: TRBV19; CDR3aa: CASSAGTGGNYEQYF; CDR3nt: TGTGCCAGTAGTGCTGGGACAGGGGGAAACTACGAGCAGTACTTC
d_gene: -; j_gene: TRBJ2-7; abundance: -; v_gene: TRBV29-1; CDR3aa: CSVETGSSHEQYF; CDR3nt: TGCAGCGTGGAGACAGGTTCGTCCCACGAGCAGTACTTC
d_gene: TRBD2; j_gene: TRBJ2-5; abundance: -; v_gene: TRBV5-1; CDR3aa: CASSLAMAGGEETQYF; CDR3nt: TGCGCCAGCAGCTTGGCCATGGCGGGAGGGGAAGAGACCCAGTACTTC
d_gene: -; j_gene: TRBJ2-3; abundance: -; v_gene: TRBV10-3; CDR3aa: CAISRQGPTDTQYF; CDR3nt: TGTGCCATCAGTCGCCAGGGGCCGACAGATACGCAGTATTTT
d_gene: TRBD2; j_gene: TRBJ2-1; abundance: -; v_gene: TRBV19; CDR3aa: CASSISSGGRGEQFF; CDR3nt: TGTGCCAGTAGTATATCTAGCGGGGGGCGGGGTGAGCAGTTCTTC
d_gene: -; j_gene: TRBJ2-5; abundance: -; v_gene: TRBV19; CDR3aa: CASSITARETQYF; CDR3nt: TGTGCCAGTAGTATAACGGCCCGGGAGACCCAGTACTTC
d_gene: -; j_gene: TRBJ1-2; abundance: few; v_gene: TRBV2; CDR3aa: CASSERTVLLGYGYTF; CDR3nt: TGTGCCAGCAGTGAACGGACCGTCCTCTTAGGCTATGGCTACACCTTC
d_gene: TRBD1; j_gene: TRBJ2-7; abundance: -; v_gene: TRBV7-8; CDR3aa: CASSFFEGAYSSYEQYF; CDR3nt: TGTGCCAGCAGCTTTTTCGAGGGGGCCTACAGCTCCTACGAGCAGTACTTC
d_gene: TRBD2; j_gene: TRBJ2-2; abundance: -; v_gene: TRBV5-1; CDR3aa: CASSLGLAGGTGELFF; CDR3nt: TGCGCCAGCAGCTTGGGATTAGCGGGAGGTACCGGGGAGCTGTTTTTT
d_gene: -; j_gene: TRBJ1-2; abundance: few; v_gene: TRBV28; CDR3aa: CASSSLRNYGYTF; CDR3nt: TGTGCCAGCAGTTCCCTTCGGAACTATGGCTACACCTTC
d_gene: -; j_gene: TRBJ2-2; abundance: -; v_gene: TRBV6-1; CDR3aa: CASSEEDWAANTGELFF; CDR3nt: TGTGCCAGCAGTGAAGAGGATTGGGCGGCGAACACCGGGGAGCTGTTTTTT
d_gene: -; j_gene: TRBJ2-5; abundance: few; v_gene: TRBV27; CDR3aa: CASSAGFGAETQYF; CDR3nt: TGTGCCAGCAGTGCGGGATTTGGGGCAGAGACCCAGTACTTC
d_gene: TRBD1; j_gene: TRBJ1-1; abundance: -; v_gene: TRBV5-1; CDR3aa: CASSLEGQGASGTEAFF; CDR3nt: TGCGCCAGCAGCTTGGAAGGACAGGGGGCTAGTGGCACTGAAGCTTTCTTT
d_gene: -; j_gene: TRBJ2-1; abundance: -; v_gene: TRBV18; CDR3aa: CASSHQTVAAYNEQFF; CDR3nt: TGTGCCAGCTCACACCAGACTGTAGCTGCCTACAATGAGCAGTTCTTC
d_gene: TRBD1; j_gene: TRBJ2-2; abundance: -; v_gene: TRBV25-1; CDR3aa: CASSPGRTGFPGELFF; CDR3nt: TGTGCCAGCAGTCCCGGAAGGACAGGGTTTCCGGGGGAGCTGTTTTTT
d_gene: -; j_gene: TRBJ2-1; abundance: few; v_gene: TRBV9; CDR3aa: CASSEGLSPGNEQFF; CDR3nt: TGTGCCAGCAGCGAGGGCTTGAGCCCGGGCAATGAGCAGTTCTTC
d_gene: TRBD2; j_gene: TRBJ2-7; abundance: -; v_gene: TRBV30; CDR3aa: CASAGGYEQYF; CDR3nt: TGTGCCTCGGCCGGGGGGTACGAGCAGTACTTC
d_gene: -; j_gene: TRBJ1-1; abundance: -; v_gene: TRBV6-6; CDR3aa: CASSYSGYGAFF; CDR3nt: TGTGCCAGCAGTTACTCGGGGTATGGGGCTTTCTTT
d_gene: TRBD1; j_gene: TRBJ2-3; abundance: -; v_gene: TRBV25-1; CDR3aa: CASRENRGLSTDTQYF; CDR3nt: TGTGCCAGCAGGGAAAACAGGGGGCTGAGCACAGATACGCAGTATTTT
d_gene: -; j_gene: TRBJ2-1; abundance: -; v_gene: TRBV19; CDR3aa: CASSMMDGSGARNEQFF; CDR3nt: TGTGCCAGTAGTATGATGGACGGGTCGGGAGCCCGTAATGAGCAGTTCTTC
d_gene: TRBD1; j_gene: TRBJ1-3; abundance: -; v_gene: TRBV29-1; CDR3aa: CSVFTGGSGNTIYF; CDR3nt: TGCAGCGTGTTTACAGGGGGCTCTGGAAACACCATATATTTT
d_gene: -; j_gene: TRBJ2-7; abundance: few; v_gene: TRBV2; CDR3aa: CASRDWKTYEQYF; CDR3nt: TGTGCCAGCAGGGACTGGAAGACCTACGAGCAGTACTTC
d_gene: TRBD2; j_gene: TRBJ2-7; abundance: -; v_gene: TRBV2; CDR3aa: CASSGPGTSYEQYF; CDR3nt: TGTGCCAGCAGCGGACCGGGGACTAGCTACGAGCAGTACTTC
d_gene: -; j_gene: TRBJ1-1; abundance: -; v_gene: TRBV7-8; CDR3aa: CASSFQGIGTEAFF; CDR3nt: TGTGCCAGCAGCTTCCAGGGAATCGGCACTGAAGCTTTCTTT
d_gene: TRBD2; j_gene: TRBJ2-5; abundance: few; v_gene: TRBV29-1; CDR3aa: CSVVRGGVQETQYF; CDR3nt: TGCAGCGTTGTAAGGGGAGGGGTCCAAGAGACCCAGTACTTC
d_gene: TRBD1; j_gene: TRBJ2-6; abundance: -; v_gene: TRBV18; CDR3aa: CASSQGASGANVLTF; CDR3nt: TGTGCCAGCTCGCAGGGGGCTTCTGGGGCCAACGTCCTGACTTTC
d_gene: TRBD1; j_gene: TRBJ1-2; abundance: -; v_gene: TRBV11-2; CDR3aa: CASSLGQGANYGYTF; CDR3nt: TGTGCCAGCAGCTTAGGACAGGGGGCGAACTATGGCTACACCTTC
d_gene: -; j_gene: TRBJ1-1; abundance: few; v_gene: TRBV11-2; CDR3aa: CASSFSPNTEAFF; CDR3nt: TGTGCCAGCAGCTTCTCTCCGAACACTGAAGCTTTCTTT